The rows below give T cell receptor beta chains drawn from one sample of a study of PD-1 blockade in classical Hodgkin lymphoma. Profiling relied on immunoSEQ multiplex PCR, and the TCRdb table lists in-frame clones only, not all of them. The sample lists around 21,000 clones, roughly 84% occurring once. Sequencing was performed on CD8+ T cells from blood, taken before the fourth cycle of nivolumab. The receptors stem from a human donor with classical Hodgkin lymphoma. The CDR3 runs from the conserved cysteine through the conserved F or W. The order of the fields is J gene, V gene, CDR3 protein.

TRBJ2-1,TRBV13,CASSPAGGTEQFF
TRBJ2-7,TRBV2,CASSDNRGYEQYF
TRBJ1-4,TRBV15,CATSQGATNEKLFF
TRBJ1-5,TRBV19,CASSIMENSNQPQHF
TRBJ2-4,TRBV7-3,CASSLSGANIQYF
TRBJ1-3,TRBV4-3,CASSPRVGADGNTIYF
TRBJ2-1,TRBV9,CASSVEGTQEDEQFF
TRBJ2-2,TRBV6-4,CASSDQDRVGTGELFF
TRBJ2-7,TRBV4-2,CASSSMAGEQYF
TRBJ2-2,TRBV7-2,CASSLGNTGELFF
TRBJ1-1,TRBV19,CASSWSGGNTEAFF
TRBJ2-7,TRBV11-2,CASSLVGLEQYF
TRBJ2-2,TRBV7-3,CASPPGTVATGELFF
TRBJ2-1,TRBV2,CASSEVLGQTFNEQFF
TRBJ1-2,TRBV29-1,CSVEGGTGAYGYTF
TRBJ2-4,TRBV5-1,CASSYRGLAKNIQYF
.,TRBV28,CASTFGQGTEQYF
TRBJ2-2,TRBV7-9,CASSYHSGTGGTGELFF
TRBJ1-5,TRBV2,CASSERDRPVGQPQHF
TRBJ1-5,TRBV6-5,CASSYGQGTQPQHF
TRBJ2-1,TRBV29-1,CSVHTPVNNEQFF
.,TRBV4-2,CASRVGPSYEQYF
TRBJ2-7,TRBV2,CASSGTESSYEQYF
TRBJ2-7,TRBV29-1,CSAKGGIGTPGYEQYF
TRBJ1-1,TRBV7-2,CADQGGAYTEAFF
TRBJ2-1,TRBV10-2,CASLPPSGREQFF
TRBJ1-1,TRBV25-1,CASSGPGTVEAFF
TRBJ2-3,TRBV7-3,CASSSGGATDTQYF
TRBJ1-4,TRBV28,CASSFGRQNNEKLFF
TRBJ1-1,TRBV7-6,CASSLGGGTEAFF
TRBJ2-7,TRBV6-5,CASSYVTGGYEQYF
TRBJ2-7,TRBV23-1,CASSQLPSGGAYYEQYF
TRBJ2-7,TRBV13,CASSLGPGEEQYF
TRBJ2-5,TRBV13,CASSSALNTRGTQYF
TRBJ2-7,TRBV5-1,CASSLKEFYEQYF
TRBJ2-3,TRBV18,CASSPGHSSTDTQYF
TRBJ2-7,TRBV19,CASREQGNEQYF
TRBJ2-3,TRBV7-6,CASSVPGQGTLTDTQYF
TRBJ2-7,TRBV7-8,CASSLSGRSYEQYF
TRBJ2-7,TRBV14,CASSQLLHAYEQYF
TRBJ2-2,TRBV7-2,CASYGTGELFF
TRBJ2-5,TRBV7-9,CASSSDTSVQETQYF
TRBJ1-2,TRBV6-5,CASSHPGGLDSF
TRBJ1-4,TRBV6-7,CASSYTVNEKLFF
TRBJ1-1,TRBV27,CASSYGGLNTEAFF
TRBJ2-7,TRBV5-5,CASSSPSAYEQYF
TRBJ2-5,TRBV5-4,CASSIQGGQETQYF
TRBJ2-1,TRBV9,CASSAIAGGSFGEQFF
TRBJ1-1,TRBV6-5,CASSATGTPNTEAFF
TRBJ2-7,TRBV29-1,CSVSGTTYEQYF
TRBJ1-1,TRBV27,CASSLRGQGEAFF
TRBJ1-2,TRBV10-3,CAISDTDGYTF
TRBJ2-1,TRBV5-8,CASSFRGSSYNEQFF
TRBJ1-3,TRBV6-5,CASSYSDGGNTIYF
TRBJ1-2,TRBV9,CASSVEYRDYTF